This T cell receptor (beta chain) was identified in a study of blood T cell repertoires in COVID-19 (TCRdb year 2020). Describing the broader study: Samples from collaborators originated in the United States, Italy and Spain and spanned both the acute and convalescent phases of COVID-19. Sample metadata almost always included a de-identified subject ID, COVID-19 status, age in years and sex. The repertoires were released in a freely available public database meant as a resource for research on the immune response to SARS-CoV-2. Deeply sampled blood TCRbeta repertoires from subjects exposed to, actively infected with, or recovered from COVID-19 were included in the dataset. The samples were drawn from the first 160 participants of the ongoing ImmuneRACE study and from 1,254 subjects provided by 6 global collaborators. The material from the prospective study consisted of cDNA or gDNA derived from T cells, B-cell-depleted T cells, or PBMCs. Where available, HLA class I and class II types were taken from metadata supplied by the sample provider and were not determined by assay-based typing.

Relative to germline, V is missing 0 bases and J is missing 6 bases, with 6 bases of the junction outside any gene match. The germline V gene (reference sequence) sets CDR1 to WNHNN and CDR2 to SYGVQD. The CDR3 goes from the cysteine to the phenylalanine over 16 residues. CDR3 DNA is the only sequence kept; it has 48 bases, read in frame from the first base. Here is what the overall study found, with its caveats: Clinical and demographic metadata were provided uncurated, with the amount varying by source and participant.

The collaborating institutions used their own protocols to collect whole blood in K2EDTA tubes. Collaborator samples were shipped for TCRbeta analysis as frozen whole blood, isolated PBMCs, or DNA extracted from either sample type. Note on this clone: What this receptor recognizes is not known. Per-nucleotide qualities are absent, and no much larger clonotype sits a single base away.

TCRbeta CDR3 regions were amplified from genomic DNA using the immunoSEQ Assay, a bias-controlled multiplex PCR. In the original analysis: The number of nucleated cells in each sample was estimated by amplification of reference gene primers within the assay. To quantify the absolute abundance of each unique TCRbeta CDR3 rearrangement, sequence reads were collapsed and filtered. For each sample, productive Simpson clonality was calculated as the square root of Simpson's diversity index over productive rearrangements. TCRdb re-hosts the immuneACCESS table, in-frame sequences only. Its copies lack some clones; in the studies checked, an unresolved V gene accounts for under half of them, and the cause for the rest is not known. The V and J calls and clone size were taken over from that table, and D and trimming were inferred from the DNA. Present in this sample are some 96,000 clones, around four fifths of which were seen just once. Jointly, the top ten make up around an eighth of the sample.

Sequenced material: peripheral blood. This sequence uses TRBV10-1 and TRBJ1-1, with 11 bases in between that match TRBD1. The clonotype comes from a middle-aged man with active or convalescent COVID-19. The DNA is TGCGCCAGCAGTGAGTCGCCGGGACAGGGGGGCCCTGAAGCTTTCTTT. It is translated as CASSESPGQGGPEAFF.